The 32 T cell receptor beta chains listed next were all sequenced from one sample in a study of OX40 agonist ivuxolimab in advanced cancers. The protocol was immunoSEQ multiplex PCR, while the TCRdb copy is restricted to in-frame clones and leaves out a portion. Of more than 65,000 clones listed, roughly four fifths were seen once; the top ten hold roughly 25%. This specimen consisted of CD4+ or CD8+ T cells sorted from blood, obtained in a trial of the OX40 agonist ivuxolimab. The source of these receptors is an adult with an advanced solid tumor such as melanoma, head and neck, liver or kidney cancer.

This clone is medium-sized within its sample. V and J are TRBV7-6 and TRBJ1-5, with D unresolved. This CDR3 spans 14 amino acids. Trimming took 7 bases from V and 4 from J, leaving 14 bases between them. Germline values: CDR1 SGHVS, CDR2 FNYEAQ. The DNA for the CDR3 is TGTGCCAGCACTCCGTACGGAGATAATCAGCCCCAGCATTTT. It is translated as CASTPYGDNQPQHF.

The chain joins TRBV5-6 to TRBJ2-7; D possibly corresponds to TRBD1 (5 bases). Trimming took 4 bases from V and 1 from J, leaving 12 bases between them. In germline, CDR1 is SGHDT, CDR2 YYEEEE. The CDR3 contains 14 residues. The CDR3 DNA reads TGTGCCAGCAGCCGCCCCCGACAGTCCTACGAGCAGTACTTC. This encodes CASSRPRQSYEQYF.

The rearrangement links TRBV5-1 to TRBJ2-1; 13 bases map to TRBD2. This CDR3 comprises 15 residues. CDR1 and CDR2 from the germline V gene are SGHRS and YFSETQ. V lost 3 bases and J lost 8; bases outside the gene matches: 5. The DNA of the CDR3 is TGCGCCAGCAGCTCAGGACTAGCGGGAGTCTATGAGCAGTTCTTC. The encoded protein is CASSSGLAGVYEQFF.

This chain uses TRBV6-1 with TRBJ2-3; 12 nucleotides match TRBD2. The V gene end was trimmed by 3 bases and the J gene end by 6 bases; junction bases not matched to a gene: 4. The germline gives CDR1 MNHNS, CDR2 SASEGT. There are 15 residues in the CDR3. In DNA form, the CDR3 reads TGTGCCAGCAGTGAGACTAGCGGGAGTCGGGATACGCAGTATTTT. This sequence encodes CASSETSGSRDTQYF.

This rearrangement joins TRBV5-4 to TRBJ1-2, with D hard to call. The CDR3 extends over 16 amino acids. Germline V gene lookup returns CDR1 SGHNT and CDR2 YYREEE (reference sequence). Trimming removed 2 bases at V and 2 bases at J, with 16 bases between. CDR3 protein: CASSFGAADFNYGYTF. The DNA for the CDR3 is TGTGCCAGCAGCTTCGGCGCGGCGGACTTCAACTATGGCTACACCTTC.

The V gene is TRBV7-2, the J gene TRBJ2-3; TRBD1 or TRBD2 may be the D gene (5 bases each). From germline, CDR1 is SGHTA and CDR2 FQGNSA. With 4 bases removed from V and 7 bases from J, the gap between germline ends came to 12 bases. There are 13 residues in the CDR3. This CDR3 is CASSSPGPNTQYF. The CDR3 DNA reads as TGTGCCAGCAGCTCCCCGGGACCCAATACGCAGTATTTT.

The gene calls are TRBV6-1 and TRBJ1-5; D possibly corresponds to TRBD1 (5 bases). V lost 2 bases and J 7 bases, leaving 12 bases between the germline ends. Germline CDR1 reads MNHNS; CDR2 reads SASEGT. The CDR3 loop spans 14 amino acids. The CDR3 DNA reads TGTGCCAGCAGTGAAAATTCAGGGAGACAGCCCCAGCATTTT. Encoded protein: CASSENSGRQPQHF.

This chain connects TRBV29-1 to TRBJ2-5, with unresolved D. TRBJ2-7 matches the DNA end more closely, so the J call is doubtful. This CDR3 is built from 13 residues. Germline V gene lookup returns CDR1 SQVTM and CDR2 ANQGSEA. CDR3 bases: TGCAGCGTTGACCGGTCGGGCTCCTACGAGCAGTACTTC. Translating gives CSVDRSGSYEQYF.

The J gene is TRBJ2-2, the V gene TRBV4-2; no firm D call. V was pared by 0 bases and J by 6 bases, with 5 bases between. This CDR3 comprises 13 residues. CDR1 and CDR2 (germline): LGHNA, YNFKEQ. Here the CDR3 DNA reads TGTGCCAGCAGCCAAGATCTTGCCGGGGAGCTGTTTTTT. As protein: CASSQDLAGELFF.

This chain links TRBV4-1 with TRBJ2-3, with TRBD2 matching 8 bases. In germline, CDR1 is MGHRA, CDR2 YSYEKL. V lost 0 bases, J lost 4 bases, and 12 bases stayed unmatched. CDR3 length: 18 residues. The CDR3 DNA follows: TGCGCCAGCAGCCAAGATCGGAGGAGCGGGGGCTTCTCAGATACGCAGTATTTT. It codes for CASSQDRRSGGFSDTQYF.

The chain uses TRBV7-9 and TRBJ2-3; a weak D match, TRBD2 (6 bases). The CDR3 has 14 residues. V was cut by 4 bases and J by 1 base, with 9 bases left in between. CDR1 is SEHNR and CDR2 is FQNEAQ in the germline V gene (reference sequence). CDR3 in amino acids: CASSSGGGTDTQYF. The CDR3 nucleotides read TGTGCCAGCAGCTCTGGCGGGGGCACAGATACGCAGTATTTT.

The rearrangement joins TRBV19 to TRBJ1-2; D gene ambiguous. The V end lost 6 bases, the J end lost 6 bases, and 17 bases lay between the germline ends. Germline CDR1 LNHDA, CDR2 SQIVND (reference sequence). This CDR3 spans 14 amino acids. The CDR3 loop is CASRNPGKRHGYTF. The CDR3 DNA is TGTGCCAGTAGAAACCCGGGGAAAAGGCATGGCTACACCTTC.

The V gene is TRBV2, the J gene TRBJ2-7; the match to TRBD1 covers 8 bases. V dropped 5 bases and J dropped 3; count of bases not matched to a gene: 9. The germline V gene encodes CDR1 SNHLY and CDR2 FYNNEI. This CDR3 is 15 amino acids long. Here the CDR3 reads CASSRDRGGVYEQYF. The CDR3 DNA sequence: TGTGCCAGCAGTCGAGACAGGGGAGGAGTCTACGAGCAGTACTTC.

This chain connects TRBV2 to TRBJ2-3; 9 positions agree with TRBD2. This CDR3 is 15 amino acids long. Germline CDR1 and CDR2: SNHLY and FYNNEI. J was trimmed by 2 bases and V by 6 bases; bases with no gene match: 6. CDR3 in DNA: TGTGCCAGCAGGAAGCTAGCGGGGTACACAGATACGCAGTATTTT. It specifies CASRKLAGYTDTQYF.

CDR3 nucleotide sequence: TGCGCCAGCAGCTTGGGGGGGGCGAGCAATCAGCCCCAGCATTTT. Its protein is CASSLGGASNQPQHF. The J gene is TRBJ1-5, the V gene TRBV5-1, with a tentative D call TRBD1 (6 bases). CDR3 size: 15 residues. Trimming shortened V by 0 bases and J by 1 base, and 8 bases separated the two germline ends. Germline CDR1 reads SGHRS; CDR2 reads YFSETQ. Based on the CDR3 plus reference TRBV5-1 and TRBJ1-5, the full variable domain is KAGVTQTPRYLIKTRGQQVTLSCSPISGHRSVSWYQQTPGQGLQFLFEYFSETQRNKGNFPGRFSGRQFSNSRSEMNVSTLELGDSALYLCASSLGGASNQPQHFGDGTRLSIL.

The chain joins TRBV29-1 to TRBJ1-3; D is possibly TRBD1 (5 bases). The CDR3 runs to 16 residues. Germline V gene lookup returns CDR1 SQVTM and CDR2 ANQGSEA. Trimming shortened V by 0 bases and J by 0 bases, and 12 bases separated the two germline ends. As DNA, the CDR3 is TGCAGCGTTGAAGATCAAGACAGATTCTCTGGAAACACCATATATTTT. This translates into CSVEDQDRFSGNTIYF. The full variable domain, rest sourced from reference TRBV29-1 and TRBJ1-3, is SAVISQKPSRDICQRGTSLTIQCQVDSQVTMMFWYRQQPGQSLTLIATANQGSEATYESGFVIDKFPISRPNLTFSTLTVSNMSPEDSSIYLCSVEDQDRFSGNTIYFGEGSWLTVV.

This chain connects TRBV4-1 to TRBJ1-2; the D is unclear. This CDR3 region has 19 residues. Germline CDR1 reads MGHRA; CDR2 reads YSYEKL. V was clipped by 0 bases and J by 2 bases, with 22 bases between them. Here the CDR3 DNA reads TGCGCCAGCAGCCAAGAGGGTGCGGGTGTTAATAAACCCAACTATGGCTACACCTTC. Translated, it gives CASSQEGAGVNKPNYGYTF.

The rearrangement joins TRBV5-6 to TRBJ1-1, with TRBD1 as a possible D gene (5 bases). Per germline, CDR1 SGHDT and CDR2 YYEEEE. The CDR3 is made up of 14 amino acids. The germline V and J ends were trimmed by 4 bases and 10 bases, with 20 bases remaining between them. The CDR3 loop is CASSPSSGGRAAFF. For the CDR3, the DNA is TGTGCCAGCAGCCCCTCTTCCGGGGGTAGGGCAGCTTTCTTT.

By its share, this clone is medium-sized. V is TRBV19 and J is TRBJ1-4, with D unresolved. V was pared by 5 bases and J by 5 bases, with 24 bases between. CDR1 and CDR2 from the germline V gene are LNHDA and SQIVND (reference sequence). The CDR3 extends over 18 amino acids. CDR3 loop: CASSPGSHSPAKNEKLFF. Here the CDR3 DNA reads TGTGCCAGTAGTCCCGGGTCGCACTCCCCGGCCAAAAATGAAAAACTGTTTTTT.

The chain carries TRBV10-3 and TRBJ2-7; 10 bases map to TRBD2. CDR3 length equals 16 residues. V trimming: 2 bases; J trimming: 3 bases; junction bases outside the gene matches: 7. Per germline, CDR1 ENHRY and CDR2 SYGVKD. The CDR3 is CAISELRASGGYEQYF. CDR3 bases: TGTGCCATCAGTGAGCTTAGGGCTAGCGGGGGCTACGAGCAGTACTTC.

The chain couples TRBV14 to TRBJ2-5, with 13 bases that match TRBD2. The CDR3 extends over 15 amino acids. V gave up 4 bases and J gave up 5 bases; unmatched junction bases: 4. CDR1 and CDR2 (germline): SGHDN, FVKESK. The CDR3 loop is CASSRGLAGRETQYF. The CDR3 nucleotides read TGTGCCAGCAGCCGGGGACTAGCGGGAAGGGAGACCCAGTACTTC.

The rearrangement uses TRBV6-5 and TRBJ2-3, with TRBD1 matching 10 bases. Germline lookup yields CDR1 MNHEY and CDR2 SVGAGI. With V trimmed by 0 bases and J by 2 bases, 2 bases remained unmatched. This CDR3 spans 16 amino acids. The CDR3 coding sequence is TGTGCCAGCAGTTACTCGGGGACAGGGGTCACAGATACGCAGTATTTT. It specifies CASSYSGTGVTDTQYF.

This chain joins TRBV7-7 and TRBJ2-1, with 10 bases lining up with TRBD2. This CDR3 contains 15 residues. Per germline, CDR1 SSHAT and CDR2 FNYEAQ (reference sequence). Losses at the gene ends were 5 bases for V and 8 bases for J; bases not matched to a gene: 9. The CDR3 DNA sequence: TGTGCCAGCAGCCCGCTAGCGGGAGTAGGGTATGAGCAGTTCTTC. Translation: CASSPLAGVGYEQFF.

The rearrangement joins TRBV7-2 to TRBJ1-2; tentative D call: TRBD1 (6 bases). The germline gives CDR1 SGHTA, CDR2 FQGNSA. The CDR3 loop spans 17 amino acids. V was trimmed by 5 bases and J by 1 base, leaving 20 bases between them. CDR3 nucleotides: TGTGCCAGCAGCCCCCGACAGGCCGCGGGGAATAACTATGGCTACACCTTC. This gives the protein CASSPRQAAGNNYGYTF.

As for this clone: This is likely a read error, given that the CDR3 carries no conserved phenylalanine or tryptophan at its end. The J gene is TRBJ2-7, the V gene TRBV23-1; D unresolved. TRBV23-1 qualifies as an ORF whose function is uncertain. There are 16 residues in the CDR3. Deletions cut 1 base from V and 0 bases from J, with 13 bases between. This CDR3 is CASSQFKGPSSYEQYL. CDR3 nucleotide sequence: TGCGCCAGCAGTCAATTCAAGGGCCCAAGCTCCTACGAGCAGTACCTC.

The CDR3 DNA follows: TGTGCCAGCAGCTTAGGGACAGGGATGAACACTGAAGCTTTCTTT. It specifies CASSLGTGMNTEAFF. The chain links TRBV7-2 to TRBJ1-1; 8 nucleotides agree with TRBD1. CDR1 is SGHTA and CDR2 is FQGNSA in the germline V gene. CDR3 length: 15 residues. The V segment lost 1 base and the J segment 0 bases; nucleotides outside the gene matches: 1. The full variable domain, in which reference TRBV7-2 and TRBJ1-1 provide the parts outside the CDR3, is GAGVSQSPSNKVTEKGKDVELRCDPISGHTALYWYRQSLGQGLEFLIYFQGNSAPDKSGLPSDRFSAERTGGSVSTLTIQRTQQEDSAVYLCASSLGTGMNTEAFFGQGTRLTVV.

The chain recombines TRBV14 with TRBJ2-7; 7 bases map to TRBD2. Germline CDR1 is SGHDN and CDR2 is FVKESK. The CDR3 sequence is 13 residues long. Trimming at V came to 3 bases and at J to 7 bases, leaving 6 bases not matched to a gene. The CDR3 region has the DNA TGTGCCAGCAGCCAGAAGTCAGCGGGAGAGCAGTACTTC. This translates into CASSQKSAGEQYF.

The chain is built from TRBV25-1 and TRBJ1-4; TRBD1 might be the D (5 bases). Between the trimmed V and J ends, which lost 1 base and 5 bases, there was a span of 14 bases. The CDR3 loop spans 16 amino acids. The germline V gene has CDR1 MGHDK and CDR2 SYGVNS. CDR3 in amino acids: CASSELGGTENEKLFF. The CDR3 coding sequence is TGTGCCAGCAGTGAATTGGGTGGGACTGAGAATGAAAAACTGTTTTTT.

The CDR3 is CASSERTSGFTDTQYF. As DNA, the CDR3 is TGTGCCAGTAGCGAGAGGACTAGCGGGTTCACAGATACGCAGTATTTT. The chain joins TRBV19 to TRBJ2-3; TRBD2 aligns across 11 bases. The CDR3 runs to 16 residues. Trimming removed 6 bases from V and 2 bases from J; junction bases left unmatched: 7. CDR1 and CDR2 from the germline V gene are LNHDA and SQIVND (reference sequence). The variable domain in full, with the rest retrieved from reference TRBV19 and TRBJ2-3, is DGGITQSPKYLFRKEGQNVTLSCEQNLNHDAMYWYRQDPGQGLRLIYYSQIVNDFQKGDIAEGYSVSREKKESFPLTVTSAQKNPTAFYLCASSERTSGFTDTQYFGPGTRLTVL.

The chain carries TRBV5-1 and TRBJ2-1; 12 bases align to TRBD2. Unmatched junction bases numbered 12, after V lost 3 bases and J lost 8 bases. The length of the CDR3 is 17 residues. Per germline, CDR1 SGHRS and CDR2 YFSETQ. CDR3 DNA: TGCGCCAGCAGCTCCCCCGGACTAGCGGGGATTATATATGAGCAGTTCTTC. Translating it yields CASSSPGLAGIIYEQFF.

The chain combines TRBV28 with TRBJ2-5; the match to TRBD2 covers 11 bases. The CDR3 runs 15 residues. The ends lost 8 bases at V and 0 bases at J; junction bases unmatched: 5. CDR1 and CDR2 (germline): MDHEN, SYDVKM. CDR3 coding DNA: TGTGCCAGCCGGGGGACTAGCGGAGACCAAGAGACCCAGTACTTC. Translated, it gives CASRGTSGDQETQYF.

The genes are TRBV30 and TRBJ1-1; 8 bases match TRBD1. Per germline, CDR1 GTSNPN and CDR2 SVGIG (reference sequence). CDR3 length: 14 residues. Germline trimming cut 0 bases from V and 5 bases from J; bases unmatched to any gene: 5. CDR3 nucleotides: TGTGCCTGGAGTGTATTGACAGGGGAGACTGAAGCTTTCTTT. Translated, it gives CAWSVLTGETEAFF.